This entry lists 10 T cell receptor beta chains sequenced from one sample in a study of blood T cell repertoires in COVID-19. TCRdb's copy holds only in-frame clones and misses some; the assay was immunoSEQ multiplex PCR. Here the sample spans over 90,000 clones, roughly 80% being singletons. The specimen sequenced was peripheral blood. The receptors here all came from a man aged 60 to 75 with acute or convalescent COVID-19.

This clone was observed a handful of times. The V gene is TRBV4-3, the J gene TRBJ2-1; 7 positions agree with TRBD1. Germline trimming cut 4 bases from V and 2 bases from J; bases unmatched to any gene: 5. Per the germline V gene, CDR1 is LGHNA and CDR2 is YSLEER. The length of the CDR3 is 15 residues. CDR3 region: CASSLRTGTYNEQFF. The CDR3 DNA follows: TGCGCCAGCAGCCTAAGGACAGGCACCTACAATGAGCAGTTCTTC.

The V and J genes are TRBV24-1 and TRBJ2-1; 7 nucleotides match TRBD2. The V segment lost 3 bases and the J segment 0 bases; nucleotides outside the gene matches: 4. Germline V gives CDR1 KGHDR, CDR2 SFDVKD. The CDR3 is 16 amino acids. The CDR3 DNA follows: TGTGCCACCAGTGATCGACTAGCTAGCTCCTACAATGAGCAGTTCTTC. It translates to CATSDRLASSYNEQFF.

This chain uses TRBV10-2 with TRBJ1-1; 8 bases line up with TRBD1. The CDR3 contains 17 residues. The germline V gene encodes CDR1 WSHSY and CDR2 SAAADI. The V and J ends lost 3 bases and 3 bases, in that order; junction bases with no gene match: 12. This CDR3 is CASSDPYLAGGYTEAFF. As DNA, the CDR3 is TGCGCCAGCAGTGACCCCTATTTGGCAGGGGGCTACACTGAAGCTTTCTTT.

The chain has TRBV27 and TRBJ2-3, with D possibly TRBD2 on 6 matching bases. This CDR3 spans 16 amino acids. V dropped 6 bases and J dropped 0 bases, with 16 bases sitting between them. The germline CDR1 and CDR2 sequences are MNHEY and SMNVEV (reference sequence). The CDR3 loop is CASSPLRDWSTDTQYF. The CDR3 coding sequence is TGTGCCAGCAGCCCACTCCGGGACTGGAGCACAGATACGCAGTATTTT.

V gene TRBV5-6 combines with J gene TRBJ1-4; tentatively, D is TRBD1 (6 bases). Germline CDR1 SGHDT, CDR2 YYEEEE. CDR3 size: 16 residues. Between the trimmed V and J ends, which lost 6 bases and 0 bases, there was a span of 15 bases. The CDR3 reads CASTEQGTATNEKLFF. In nucleotides, the CDR3 is TGTGCCAGCACCGAACAGGGAACTGCAACTAATGAAAAACTGTTTTTT.

The chain recombines TRBV7-9 with TRBJ2-1, with D maybe TRBD1 (5 bases). This CDR3 is 17 amino acids long. Per germline, CDR1 SEHNR and CDR2 FQNEAQ (reference sequence). Trimming cost V 6 bases and J 0 bases, with 18 bases left between them. In nucleotides, the CDR3 is TGTGCCAGCAGTTTGGGTTGGGGCATAAGCTCCTACAATGAGCAGTTCTTC. Its translation: CASSLGWGISSYNEQFF.

The V call is TRBV10-3, the J call TRBJ2-1, with 10 bases identical to TRBD2. With V trimmed by 4 bases and J by 4 bases, 16 bases remained unmatched. The CDR3 sequence is 19 residues long. Germline loops: CDR1 ENHRY, CDR2 SYGVKD. The CDR3: CAISGEGLAGVQRYNEQFF. In nucleotides, the CDR3 is TGTGCCATCAGTGGGGAAGGGCTAGCGGGAGTCCAGAGGTACAATGAGCAGTTCTTC.

The chain is built from TRBV15 and TRBJ2-2, with 7 positions matching TRBD1. This CDR3 is built from 15 residues. Germline CDR1 LNHNV, CDR2 YYDKDF (reference sequence). The V segment lost 5 bases and the J segment 5 bases; nucleotides outside the gene matches: 8. CDR3 loop: CATSLRQGGTGELFF. The CDR3 nucleotides are TGTGCCACCAGCCTCAGACAGGGCGGGACCGGGGAGCTGTTTTTT.

The V and J genes are TRBV4-3 and TRBJ2-2, with TRBD1 matching over 7 bases. The CDR3 spans 17 residues. The V segment lost 0 bases and the J segment 6 bases; nucleotides outside the gene matches: 10. From germline, CDR1 is LGHNA and CDR2 YSLEER. The DNA for the CDR3 is TGCGCCAGCAGCCAAGATAAAGGGGGCGCGAGGCCCGGGGAGCTGTTTTTT. Its translation: CASSQDKGGARPGELFF.

The V gene is TRBV2, the J gene TRBJ2-1; 7 bases match TRBD1. V was pared by 9 bases and J by 3 bases, with 11 bases of the junction left unmatched. Germline V gene data show CDR1 as SNHLY and CDR2 as FYNNEI. This CDR3 comprises 15 residues. The CDR3 here is CARTGWASLYNEQFF. In DNA, the CDR3 is TGTGCCAGGACAGGGTGGGCGTCGCTCTACAATGAGCAGTTCTTC.